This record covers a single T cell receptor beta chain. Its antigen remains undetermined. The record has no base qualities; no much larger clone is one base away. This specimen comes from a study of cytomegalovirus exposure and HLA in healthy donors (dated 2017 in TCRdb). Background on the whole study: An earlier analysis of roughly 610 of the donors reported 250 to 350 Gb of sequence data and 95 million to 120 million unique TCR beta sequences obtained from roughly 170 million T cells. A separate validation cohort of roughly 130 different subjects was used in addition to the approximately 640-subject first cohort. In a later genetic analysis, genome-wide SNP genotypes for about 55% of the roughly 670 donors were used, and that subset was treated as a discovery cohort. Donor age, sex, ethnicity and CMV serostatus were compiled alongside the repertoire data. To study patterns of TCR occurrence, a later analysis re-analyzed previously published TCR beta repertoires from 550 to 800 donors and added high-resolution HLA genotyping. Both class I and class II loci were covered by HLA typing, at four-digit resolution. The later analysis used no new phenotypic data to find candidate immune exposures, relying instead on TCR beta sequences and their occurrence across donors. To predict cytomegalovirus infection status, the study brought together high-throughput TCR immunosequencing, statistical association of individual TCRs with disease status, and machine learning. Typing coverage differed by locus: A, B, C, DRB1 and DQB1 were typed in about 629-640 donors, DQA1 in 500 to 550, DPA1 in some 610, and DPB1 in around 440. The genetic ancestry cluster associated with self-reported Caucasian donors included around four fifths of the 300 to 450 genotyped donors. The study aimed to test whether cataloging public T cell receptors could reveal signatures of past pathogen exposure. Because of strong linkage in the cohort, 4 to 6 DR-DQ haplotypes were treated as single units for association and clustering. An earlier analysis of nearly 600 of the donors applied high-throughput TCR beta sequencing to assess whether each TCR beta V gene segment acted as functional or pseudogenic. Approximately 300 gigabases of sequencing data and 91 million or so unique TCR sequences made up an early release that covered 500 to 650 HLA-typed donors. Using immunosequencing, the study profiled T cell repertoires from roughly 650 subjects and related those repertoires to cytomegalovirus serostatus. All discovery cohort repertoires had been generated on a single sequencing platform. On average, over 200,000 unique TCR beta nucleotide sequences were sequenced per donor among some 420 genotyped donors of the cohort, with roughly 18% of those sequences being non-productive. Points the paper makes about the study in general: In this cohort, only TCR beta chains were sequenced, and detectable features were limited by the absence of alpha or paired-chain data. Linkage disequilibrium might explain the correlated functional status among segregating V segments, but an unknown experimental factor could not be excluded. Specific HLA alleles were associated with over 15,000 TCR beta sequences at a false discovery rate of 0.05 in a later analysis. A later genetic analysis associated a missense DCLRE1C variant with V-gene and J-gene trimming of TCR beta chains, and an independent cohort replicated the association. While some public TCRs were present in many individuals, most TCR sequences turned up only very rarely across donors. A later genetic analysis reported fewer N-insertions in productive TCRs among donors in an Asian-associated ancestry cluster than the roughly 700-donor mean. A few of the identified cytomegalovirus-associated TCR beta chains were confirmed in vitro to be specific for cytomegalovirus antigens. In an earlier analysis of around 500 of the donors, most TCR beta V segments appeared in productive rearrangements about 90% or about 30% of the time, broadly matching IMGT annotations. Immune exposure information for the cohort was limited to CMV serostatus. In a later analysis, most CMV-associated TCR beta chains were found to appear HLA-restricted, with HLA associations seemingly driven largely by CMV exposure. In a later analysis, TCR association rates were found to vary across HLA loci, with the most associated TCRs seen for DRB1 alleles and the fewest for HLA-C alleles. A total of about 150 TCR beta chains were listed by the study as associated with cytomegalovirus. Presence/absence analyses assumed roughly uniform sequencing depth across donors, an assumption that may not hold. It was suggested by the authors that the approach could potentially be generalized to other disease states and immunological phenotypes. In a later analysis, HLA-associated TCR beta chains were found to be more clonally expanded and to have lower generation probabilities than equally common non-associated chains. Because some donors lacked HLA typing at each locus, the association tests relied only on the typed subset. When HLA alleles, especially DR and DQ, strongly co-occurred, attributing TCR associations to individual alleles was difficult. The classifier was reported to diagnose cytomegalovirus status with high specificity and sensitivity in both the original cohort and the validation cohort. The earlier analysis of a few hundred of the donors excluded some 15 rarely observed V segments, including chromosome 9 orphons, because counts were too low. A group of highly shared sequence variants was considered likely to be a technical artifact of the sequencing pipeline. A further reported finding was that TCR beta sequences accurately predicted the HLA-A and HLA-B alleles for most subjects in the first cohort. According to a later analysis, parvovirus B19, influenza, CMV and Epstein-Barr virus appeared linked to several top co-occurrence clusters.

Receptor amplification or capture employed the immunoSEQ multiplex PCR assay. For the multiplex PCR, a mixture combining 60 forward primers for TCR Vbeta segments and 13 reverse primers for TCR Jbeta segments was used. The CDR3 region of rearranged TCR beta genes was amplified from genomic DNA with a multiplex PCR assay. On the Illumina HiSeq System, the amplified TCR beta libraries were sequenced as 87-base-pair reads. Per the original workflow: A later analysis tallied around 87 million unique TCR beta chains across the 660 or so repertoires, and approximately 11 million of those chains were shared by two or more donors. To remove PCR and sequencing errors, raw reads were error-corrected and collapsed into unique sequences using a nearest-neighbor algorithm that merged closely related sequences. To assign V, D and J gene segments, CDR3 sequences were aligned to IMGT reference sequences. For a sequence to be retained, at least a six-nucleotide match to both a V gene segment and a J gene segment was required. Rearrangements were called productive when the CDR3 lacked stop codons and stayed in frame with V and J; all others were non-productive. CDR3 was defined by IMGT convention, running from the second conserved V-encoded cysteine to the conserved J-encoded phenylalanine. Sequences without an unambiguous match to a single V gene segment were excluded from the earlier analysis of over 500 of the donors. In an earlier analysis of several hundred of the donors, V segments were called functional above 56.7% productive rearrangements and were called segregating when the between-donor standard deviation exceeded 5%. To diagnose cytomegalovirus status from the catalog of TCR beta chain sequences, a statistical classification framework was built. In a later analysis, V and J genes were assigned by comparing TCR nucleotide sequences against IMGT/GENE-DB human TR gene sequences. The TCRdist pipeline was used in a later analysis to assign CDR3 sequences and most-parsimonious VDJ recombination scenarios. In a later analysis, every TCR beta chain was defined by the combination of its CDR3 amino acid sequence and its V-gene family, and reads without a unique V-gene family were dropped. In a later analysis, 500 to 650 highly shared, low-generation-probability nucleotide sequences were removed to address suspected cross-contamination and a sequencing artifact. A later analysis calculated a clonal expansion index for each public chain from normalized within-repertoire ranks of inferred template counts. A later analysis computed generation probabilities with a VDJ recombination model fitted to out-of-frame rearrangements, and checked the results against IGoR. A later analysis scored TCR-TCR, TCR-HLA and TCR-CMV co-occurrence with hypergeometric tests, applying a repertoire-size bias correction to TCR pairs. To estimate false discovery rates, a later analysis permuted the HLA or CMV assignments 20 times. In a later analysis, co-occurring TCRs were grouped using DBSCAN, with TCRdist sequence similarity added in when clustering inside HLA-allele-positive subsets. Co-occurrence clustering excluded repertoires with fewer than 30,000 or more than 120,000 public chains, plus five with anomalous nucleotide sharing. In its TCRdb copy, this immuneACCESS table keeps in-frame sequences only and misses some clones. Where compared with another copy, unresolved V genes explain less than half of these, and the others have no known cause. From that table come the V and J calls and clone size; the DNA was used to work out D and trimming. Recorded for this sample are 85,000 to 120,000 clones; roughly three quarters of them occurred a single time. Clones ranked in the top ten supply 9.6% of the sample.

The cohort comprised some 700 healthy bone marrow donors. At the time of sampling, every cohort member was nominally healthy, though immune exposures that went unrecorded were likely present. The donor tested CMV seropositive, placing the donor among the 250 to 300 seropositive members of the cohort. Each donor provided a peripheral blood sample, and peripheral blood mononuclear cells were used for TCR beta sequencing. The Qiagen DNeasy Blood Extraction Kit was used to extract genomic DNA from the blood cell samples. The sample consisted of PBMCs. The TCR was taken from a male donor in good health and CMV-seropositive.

The CDR3 region reads CASSRAGGAYNEQFF. The DNA is as follows: TGTGCCAGCAGCCGAGCGGGAGGCGCCTACAATGAGCAGTTCTTC. The rearranged segments are TRBV5-5 and TRBJ2-1; 9 middle bases align to TRBD2. The germline V gene (reference sequence) yields SGHKS for CDR1 and YYEKEE for CDR2. Inclusive of the bounding cysteine and phenylalanine, the CDR3 is 15 residues long. The only DNA kept is the CDR3, 45 bases in frame from the first base. V is pruned by 4 bases and J by 2 bases, leaving 4 bases of the junction without a gene match. The reference TRBV5-5 and TRBJ2-1 proteins fill in what lies around the CDR3, so the full variable domain reads DAGVTQSPTHLIKTRGQQVTLRCSPISGHKSVSWYQQVLGQGPQFIFQYYEKEERGRGNFPDRFSARQFPNYSSELNVNALLLGDSALYLCASSRAGGAYNEQFFGPGTRLTVL.